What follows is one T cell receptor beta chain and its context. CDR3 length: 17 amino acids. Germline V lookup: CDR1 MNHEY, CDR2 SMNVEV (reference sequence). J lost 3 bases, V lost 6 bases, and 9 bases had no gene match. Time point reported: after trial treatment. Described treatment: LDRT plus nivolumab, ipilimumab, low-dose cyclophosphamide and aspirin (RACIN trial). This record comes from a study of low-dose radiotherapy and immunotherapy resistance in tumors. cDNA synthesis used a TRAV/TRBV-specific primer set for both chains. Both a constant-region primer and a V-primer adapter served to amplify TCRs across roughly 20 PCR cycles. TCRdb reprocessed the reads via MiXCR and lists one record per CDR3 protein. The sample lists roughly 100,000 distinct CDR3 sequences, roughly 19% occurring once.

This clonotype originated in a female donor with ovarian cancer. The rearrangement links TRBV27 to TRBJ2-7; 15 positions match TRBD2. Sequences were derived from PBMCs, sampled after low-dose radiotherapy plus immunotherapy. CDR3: CASRPGLAGGRYYEQYF. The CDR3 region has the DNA TGTGCCAGCAGGCCGGGACTAGCGGGAGGAAGGTACTACGAGCAGTACTTC.